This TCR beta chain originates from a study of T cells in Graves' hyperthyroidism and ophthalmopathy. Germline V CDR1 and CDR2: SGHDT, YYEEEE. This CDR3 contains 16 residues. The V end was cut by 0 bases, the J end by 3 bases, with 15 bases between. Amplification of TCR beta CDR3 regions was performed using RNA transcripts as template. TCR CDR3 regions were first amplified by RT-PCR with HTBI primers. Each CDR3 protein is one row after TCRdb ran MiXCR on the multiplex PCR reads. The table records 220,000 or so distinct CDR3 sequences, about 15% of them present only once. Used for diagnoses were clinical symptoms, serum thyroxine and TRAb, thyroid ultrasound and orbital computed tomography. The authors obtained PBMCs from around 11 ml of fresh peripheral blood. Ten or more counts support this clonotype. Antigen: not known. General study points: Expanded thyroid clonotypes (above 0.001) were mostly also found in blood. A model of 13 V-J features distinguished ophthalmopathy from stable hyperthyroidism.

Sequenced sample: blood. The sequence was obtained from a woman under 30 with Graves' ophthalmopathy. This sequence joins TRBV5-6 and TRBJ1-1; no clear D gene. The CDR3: CASSLGRFIRDTEAFF. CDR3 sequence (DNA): TGTGCCAGCAGCTTGGGGAGATTCATTCGGGACACTGAAGCTTTCTTT.